This T cell receptor beta chain was found in a study of identical twins. Regarding the study as a whole: Out-of-frame TCR alpha sharing in monozygotic twins exceeded recombination model predictions.

This CDR3 region has 15 residues. Trimming removed 1 base at V and 4 bases at J, with 11 bases between. Germline CDR1 SGHDT, CDR2 YYEEEE. Concerning this clonotype itself: Antigen specificity is unknown.

TCRdb used MiXCR to reprocess the 5' RACE reads, holding one entry per CDR3 protein. The table has about 890,000 distinct CDR3 sequences, 9% to 15% seen once. These data were also reused for a study on yellow fever vaccine responses in identical twins.

The sequence was obtained from a woman between 18 and 30 years old in good health. The material sequenced was PBMCs. J is TRBJ2-2 and V is TRBV5-6, with D perhaps being TRBD1 or TRBD2 (6 bases each). CDR3: CASSLQPGATGELFF. The CDR3 DNA sequence: TGTGCCAGCAGCTTGCAGCCGGGGGCCACCGGGGAGCTGTTTTTT.